This record concerns one T cell receptor beta chain sequence. The data were produced by immunoSEQ multiplex PCR, yet TCRdb's version contains in-frame clones alone and is incomplete. Of just over 2,000,000 clones listed, roughly 95% are singletons. The length of the CDR3 is 17 residues. The germline V and J ends were trimmed by 3 bases and 4 bases, with 22 bases remaining between them. Germline V gives CDR1 SGDLS, CDR2 YYNGEE. The sample originates from a study of shared clonotypes between healthy human individuals. As defined, naive CD8 cells were CD45RO-negative and positively selected for CCR7, with terminally differentiated effector memory CD45RA+ cells excluded.

The TCR was taken from a man between 18 and 29 years old in good health. The J gene is TRBJ2-5, the V gene TRBV9, with D possibly matching TRBD1 (6 bases). Source material: naive CD8+ T cells sorted from blood. CDR3 in amino acids: CASSAEGTGTTRETQYF. CDR3 sequence (DNA): TGTGCCAGCAGCGCAGAGGGGACCGGGACAACAAGAGAGACCCAGTACTTC.